Shown below are 9 T cell receptor beta chains from a single sample sequenced in a study of read filtering for tumor transcriptome and immune sequencing. The library was built from 400 ng RNA with molecular barcoded adaptors for alpha/delta and beta/gamma chains. A single record per CDR3 protein comes from TCRdb applying MiXCR to the reads. The sample has approximately 37,000 distinct CDR3 sequences, around 15% seen once. Sequenced sample: a population of CD138-negative cells sorted from bone marrow. These receptors came from a donor at least 40 years old with multiple myeloma.

This clonotype occurred many times. This chain connects TRBV20-1 to TRBJ2-7, with D possibly being TRBD1 (5 bases). V was shortened by 0 bases and J by 1 base, with 7 bases between the two germline ends. Germline values: CDR1 DFQATT, CDR2 SNEGSKA (reference sequence). This CDR3 spans 13 amino acids. The chain's CDR3 is CSARDDRSYEQYF. CDR3 in DNA: TGCAGTGCTAGAGACGACAGATCCTACGAGCAGTACTTC.

The sample holds many counts of this clonotype. The rearrangement uses TRBV20-1 and TRBJ2-3, with a possible D match to TRBD1 (6 bases). The germline V and J ends were trimmed by 3 bases and 10 bases, with 8 bases remaining between them. This CDR3 contains 10 residues. Germline lookup yields CDR1 DFQATT and CDR2 SNEGSKA (reference sequence). CDR3: CSARGASQYF. The CDR3 region has the DNA TGCAGTGCTAGGGGGGCCTCGCAGTATTTT.

This clonotype appeared many times. V and J are TRBV10-2 and TRBJ1-1; a possible D gene is TRBD1 (6 bases). Germline V CDR1 and CDR2: WSHSY, SAAADI. With 2 bases removed from V and 7 bases from J, the gap between germline ends came to 20 bases. The CDR3 is 16 residues long. The CDR3 reads CASSERGGRTAIEAFF. DNA for the CDR3: TGCGCCAGCAGTGAGAGGGGGGGCAGAACCGCCATTGAAGCTTTCTTT.

This clonotype was recorded many times. The rearrangement joins TRBV10-3 to TRBJ2-1; 7 bases are shared with TRBD1. Germline loops: CDR1 ENHRY, CDR2 SYGVKD. CDR3 length: 13 amino acids. The junction had 8 bases not matched to a gene; V was cut back by 7 bases and J by 8 bases. CDR3 residues: CAITKDRQYEQFF. DNA of the CDR3: TGTGCCATCACGAAGGACAGGCAGTATGAGCAGTTCTTC.

At least ten counts were recorded for this clonotype. The chain's CDR3 is CASSEEGIIYGYTF. CDR3 DNA: TGTGCCAGCAGTGAAGAGGGGATCATCTATGGCTACACCTTC. The chain links TRBV6-1 to TRBJ1-2; TRBD1 might be the D (5 bases). Per germline, CDR1 MNHNS and CDR2 SASEGT. The CDR3 spans 14 residues. V was pared by 1 base and J by 4 bases, with 10 bases between.

This clonotype has at least ten counts. The chain recombines TRBV28 with TRBJ2-7, with D maybe TRBD2 (6 bases). The CDR3 runs to 13 residues. The V gene's germline CDR1 is MDHEN and CDR2 SYDVKM. V shed 7 bases and J shed 7 bases, with 17 bases lying between them. In nucleotides, the CDR3 is TGTGCCAGCATCCCCGGGGGATTTGGTGAGCAGTACTTC. Translated, it gives CASIPGGFGEQYF. Combining the CDR3 with reference TRBV28 and TRBJ2-7 gives the whole variable domain DVKVTQSSRYLVKRTGEKVFLECVQDMDHENMFWYRQDPGLGLRLIYFSYDVKMKEKGDIPEGYSVSREKKERFSLILESASTNQTSMYLCASIPGGFGEQYFGPGTRLTVT.

Details on this clonotype: It may be a read error: a sequence one base away is much more abundant. The V call is TRBV7-6, the J call TRBJ2-4, with 8 bases aligning to TRBD2. CDR1 is SGHVS, CDR2 FNYEAQ, per germline. CDR3 size: 14 residues. The CDR3 DNA is TGTGCCGGCAGCTCCGGGGGGGCGGTAAACATTCAGTACTTC. This gives the protein CAGSSGGAVNIQYF.

At least ten counts were recorded for this clonotype. This chain connects TRBV29-1 to TRBJ2-2, with D perhaps matching TRBD2 (6 bases). The CDR3 runs to 15 residues. Germline-derived CDR1 and CDR2 are SQVTM and ANQGSEA. V lost 4 bases and J 3 bases, leaving 15 bases between the germline ends. In DNA, the CDR3 is TGCAGCGTTGGCCAGGGAGGCTCGGACACCGGGGAGCTGTTTTTT. Translated: CSVGQGGSDTGELFF.

This clonotype was found many times. One junction end disagrees with the germline gene, perhaps due to a read error. The V call is TRBV20-1, the J call TRBJ2-7, with D possibly TRBD1 on 6 matching bases. Germline V gives CDR1 DFQATT, CDR2 SNEGSKA (reference sequence). The CDR3 contains 12 residues. The CDR3 DNA reads TGCAGTGCGAGAGGGGACACCCTCGAGCAGTACTTC. Translated, it gives CSARGDTLEQYF.